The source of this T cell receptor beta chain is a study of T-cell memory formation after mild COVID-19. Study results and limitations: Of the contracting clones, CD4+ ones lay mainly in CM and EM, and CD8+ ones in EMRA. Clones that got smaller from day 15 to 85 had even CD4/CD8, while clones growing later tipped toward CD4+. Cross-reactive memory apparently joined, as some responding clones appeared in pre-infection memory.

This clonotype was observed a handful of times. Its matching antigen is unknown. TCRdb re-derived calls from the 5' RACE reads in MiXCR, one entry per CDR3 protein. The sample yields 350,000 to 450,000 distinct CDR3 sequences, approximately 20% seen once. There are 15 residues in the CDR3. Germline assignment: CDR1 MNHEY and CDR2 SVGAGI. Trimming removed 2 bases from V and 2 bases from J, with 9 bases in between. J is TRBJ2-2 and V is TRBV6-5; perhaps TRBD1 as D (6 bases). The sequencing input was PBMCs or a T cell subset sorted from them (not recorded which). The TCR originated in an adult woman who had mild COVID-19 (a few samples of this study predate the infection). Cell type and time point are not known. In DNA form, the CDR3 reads TGTGCCAGCAGTTACAATGGGGGCAACACCGGGGAGCTGTTTTTT. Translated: CASSYNGGNTGELFF.